One and the same sample provided the 21 T cell receptor beta chains below, sequenced in a study of early T cells in non-severe SARS-CoV-2 infection. TCRdb reprocessed the 5' RACE reads via MiXCR and lists one record per CDR3 protein. The table has about 94,000 distinct CDR3 sequences, over 10% seen once. The specimen sequenced was whole blood. These receptors all stem from an adult who was a healthcare worker with PCR-confirmed SARS-CoV-2 infection or an uninfected control (not recorded which).

This clonotype was counted at least ten times. This sequence joins TRBV7-2 and TRBJ2-3; 11 bases are a match to TRBD2. Germline CDR1 SGHTA, CDR2 FQGNSA. The CDR3 is 16 amino acids. The ends lost 5 bases at V and 0 bases at J; junction bases unmatched: 4. DNA for the CDR3: TGTGCCAGCAGCCTAAGACTAGCGGGGAGCACAGATACGCAGTATTTT. Encoded protein: CASSLRLAGSTDTQYF.

This clonotype appeared a few times. The J gene is TRBJ1-5, the V gene TRBV3-1; D is ambiguous. V was shortened by 4 bases and J by 3 bases, with 7 bases between the two germline ends. Per the germline V gene, CDR1 is LGHDT and CDR2 is YNNKEL (reference sequence). The CDR3 has 13 amino acids. The CDR3 DNA reads as TGTGCCAGCAGCCGCTCGGTCAATCAGCCCCAGCATTTT. Its translation is CASSRSVNQPQHF.

This clonotype was counted a few times. The chain is built from TRBV20-1 and TRBJ1-6, with 8 bases fitting TRBD1. Germline lookup yields CDR1 DFQATT and CDR2 SNEGSKA (reference sequence). With V trimmed by 4 bases and J by 5 bases, 1 base remained unmatched. CDR3 length: 13 amino acids. The CDR3 spells CSAMGQDNSPLHF. The CDR3 nucleotides are TGCAGTGCTATGGGACAGGATAATTCACCCCTCCACTTT.

This clonotype was seen more than once but under ten times. J is TRBJ2-7 and V is TRBV20-1; 8 nucleotides match TRBD1. CDR3 length equals 13 residues. The V gene's germline CDR1 is DFQATT and CDR2 SNEGSKA (reference sequence). J was trimmed by 4 bases and V by 3 bases; bases with no gene match: 5. In DNA form, the CDR3 reads TGCAGTGCTAGGCCAGGGGGCGGGTACGAGCAGTACTTC. Its translation: CSARPGGGYEQYF.

The chain uses TRBV29-1 and TRBJ2-1; 8 bases match TRBD2. Germline CDR1 reads SQVTM; CDR2 reads ANQGSEA. J lost 4 bases, V lost 5 bases, and 7 bases had no gene match. The CDR3 spans 14 residues. CDR3 sequence (DNA): TGCAGCGTTTCCGGGGGGGGTTATTACAATGAGCAGTTCTTC. Amino acids: CSVSGGGYYNEQFF.

This rearrangement joins TRBV7-2 to TRBJ2-1; no clear D gene. CDR1 and CDR2 (germline): SGHTA, FQGNSA. The CDR3 is made up of 11 amino acids. V gave up 1 base and J gave up 9 bases, with 4 bases separating them. The CDR3 sequence: CASSLVIEQFF. The CDR3 DNA is TGTGCCAGCAGCTTAGTGATTGAGCAGTTCTTC. Looking up the rest from reference TRBV7-2 and TRBJ2-1 gives the full variable domain: GAGVSQSPSNKVTEKGKDVELRCDPISGHTALYWYRQSLGQGLEFLIYFQGNSAPDKSGLPSDRFSAERTGGSVSTLTIQRTQQEDSAVYLCASSLVIEQFFGPGTRLTVL.

The V call is TRBV29-1, the J call TRBJ2-4; maybe TRBD2 (6 bases). Germline loops: CDR1 SQVTM, CDR2 ANQGSEA. The CDR3 sequence is 13 residues long. V shed 5 bases and J shed 0 bases, with 8 bases lying between them. The CDR3 loop is CSVRELAKNIQYF. The CDR3 nucleotides are TGCAGCGTTCGGGAGCTAGCCAAAAACATTCAGTACTTC.

In its sample, this clonotype was seen many times. The chain employs TRBV5-1 and TRBJ2-7; D gene uncertain. The germline V gene encodes CDR1 SGHRS and CDR2 YFSETQ. Trimming took 4 bases from V and 6 from J, leaving 14 bases between them. The CDR3 is 13 amino acids. The CDR3 protein is CASSLGLPSEQYF. In DNA form, the CDR3 reads TGCGCCAGCAGCCTGGGGTTACCGAGCGAGCAGTACTTC.

This clonotype was observed a few times. The genes are TRBV11-1 and TRBJ2-3; 9 positions match TRBD1. This CDR3 is 14 amino acids long. The J segment lost 6 bases and the V segment lost 6 bases, leaving 7 bases of the junction unmatched. Germline CDR1 and CDR2: SGHAT and FQDESV (reference sequence). CDR3 region: CASSYGQGRDTQYF. In DNA form, the CDR3 reads TGTGCCAGCAGTTACGGACAGGGGCGGGATACGCAGTATTTT.

This clonotype has just a few counts. The chain employs TRBV18 and TRBJ1-3; tentative D call: TRBD1 (6 bases). Trimming removed 3 bases from V and 4 bases from J, with 13 bases in between. The CDR3 has 15 residues. CDR1 KGHSH and CDR2 LQKENI come from the germline V gene. CDR3 nucleotide sequence: TGTGCCAGCTCACCTACAACAGGGAAAGGAAACACCATATATTTT. Protein sequence: CASSPTTGKGNTIYF.

The chain employs TRBV11-2 and TRBJ2-5, with D unresolved. This CDR3 has 13 amino acids. From germline, CDR1 is SGHAT and CDR2 FQNNGV. The ends were cut back, 1 base at V and 5 bases at J, with 8 bases in the middle. The CDR3 protein is CASSLVLWETQYF. CDR3 DNA: TGTGCCAGCAGCTTAGTCCTCTGGGAGACCCAGTACTTC.

This clonotype was seen many times. V usage is TRBV5-1 and J usage is TRBJ2-7; D is perhaps TRBD2 (5 bases). Deletions cut 1 base from V and 3 bases from J, with 14 bases between. CDR1 is SGHRS, CDR2 YFSETQ, per germline. The CDR3 sequence is 15 residues long. CDR3 coding DNA: TGCGCCAGCAGCTTGAGCGACGGACTCTTCTACGAGCAGTACTTC. This sequence encodes CASSLSDGLFYEQYF.

The table lists this clonotype with many counts. This rearrangement joins TRBV20-1 to TRBJ2-5, with a tentative D call TRBD1 (6 bases). The length of the CDR3 is 15 residues. Germline values: CDR1 DFQATT, CDR2 SNEGSKA (reference sequence). Trimming removed 0 bases at V and 5 bases at J, with 16 bases between. The CDR3 loop reads CSARDHQGKVETQYF. The CDR3 DNA reads as TGCAGTGCTAGAGATCACCAGGGGAAGGTGGAGACCCAGTACTTC.

Many counts were recorded for this clonotype. The chain uses TRBV7-8 and TRBJ2-7; tentative D call: TRBD2 (5 bases). The V and J ends lost 4 bases and 7 bases respectively, with 23 bases between them. From germline, CDR1 is SGHVS and CDR2 FQNEAQ. This CDR3 has 16 amino acids. CDR3 region: CASSSPRSLLPGEQYF. In nucleotides, the CDR3 is TGTGCCAGCAGCTCACCCAGGAGTCTACTACCGGGAGAGCAGTACTTC.

In its sample, this clonotype was seen many times. V usage is TRBV20-1 and J usage is TRBJ1-1; no clear D gene. CDR3 length: 14 amino acids. With 5 bases removed from V and 1 base from J, the gap between germline ends came to 14 bases. The V gene's germline CDR1 is DFQATT and CDR2 SNEGSKA (reference sequence). The CDR3 sequence is CSAEGHVTNTEAFF. DNA of the CDR3: TGCAGTGCTGAGGGCCATGTCACGAACACTGAAGCTTTCTTT.

As concerns this clonotype: An end of the junction differs from the germline gene, which may be a read error. The V gene is TRBV6-2 or TRBV6-3, the J gene TRBJ2-6; 7 bases line up with TRBD2. This CDR3 is 16 amino acids long. The germline V gene encodes CDR1 MNHEY and CDR2 SVGEGT. In DNA, the CDR3 is TGTGCCAGCACTCAAAGGGGAGGGCCTGGGGCCAACGTCCTGATTTTC. Protein: CASTQRGGPGANVLIF.

This clonotype was seen a few times. The V and J genes are TRBV29-1 and TRBJ2-5; D is unresolved. The ends were cut back, 7 bases at V and 4 bases at J, with 16 bases in the middle. Germline lookup yields CDR1 SQVTM and CDR2 ANQGSEA. The CDR3 totals 13 residues. The CDR3 DNA is TGCAGCGCCCAGACTGGCTTTAGAGAGACCCAGTACTTC. Protein sequence: CSAQTGFRETQYF.

This clonotype has at least ten counts. The J gene is TRBJ2-7, the V gene TRBV4-1; 8 nucleotides line up with TRBD1. V gave up 4 bases and J gave up 1 base; unmatched junction bases: 3. The germline gives CDR1 MGHRA, CDR2 YSYEKL. The CDR3 has 14 residues. CDR3 DNA: TGCGCCAGCAGCCGTGGACAGGGTTCCTACGAGCAGTACTTC. It specifies CASSRGQGSYEQYF.

The V and J genes are TRBV18 and TRBJ1-1; D call uncertain. V lost 2 bases to trimming and J lost 1 base, with 5 bases between them. Germline CDR1 and CDR2: KGHSH and LQKENI. CDR3 length: 13 residues. CDR3 region: CASSPNKNTEAFF. The CDR3 DNA is TGTGCCAGCTCACCAAATAAGAACACTGAAGCTTTCTTT.

This clonotype was seen repeatedly, ten times or more. This sequence joins TRBV11-3 and TRBJ2-1; TRBD2 agrees at 10 bases. The CDR3 length is 17 residues. CDR1 is SGHNT, CDR2 YENEEA, per germline. After removal of 0 bases from V and 7 bases from J, the junction contained 9 bases not matched to a gene. The CDR3, as DNA: TGTGCCAGCAGCTTAGATGGGAGGGCTAGCGGGGGAAATGAGCAGTTCTTC. Residues: CASSLDGRASGGNEQFF.

In its sample, this clonotype was seen many times. The J gene is TRBJ2-6, the V gene TRBV2; TRBD1 agrees at 9 bases. Trimming took 6 bases from V and 3 from J; bases not matched to a gene: 9. The CDR3 has 17 residues. CDR1 is SNHLY, CDR2 FYNNEI, per germline. CDR3: CASRSGTGGSGANVLTF. CDR3 coding DNA: TGTGCCAGCAGATCTGGTACAGGGGGCAGTGGGGCCAACGTCCTGACTTTC.